Listed below are T cell receptor beta chains from one sample, sequenced in a study of blood T cell repertoires in COVID-19. Libraries were prepared by immunoSEQ multiplex PCR; TCRdb keeps only in-frame clonotypes and omits some of them. This table holds 250,000 to 300,000 clones, 91% found once. The material sequenced was PBMCs or T cells enriched from blood (not recorded which). These receptors were taken from a human donor in a cohort exposed to, infected with or recovered from COVID-19 (not recorded which). The donor label of this sample is uncertain. CDR3s leave out the opening cysteine and the closing phenylalanine or tryptophan. Clone sizes are given selectively: once, few, many, or a class where the clone is expanded.

abundance | j_gene | v_gene | CDR3aa
NA | TRBJ2-7 | TRBV19 | ASRPGGGGEQY
NA | TRBJ2-3 | TRBV5-1 | ASSLGSPTTSTDTQY
NA | TRBJ1-1 | TRBV19 | ASTSAGNSYTEAF
NA | TRBJ2-7 | TRBV2 | ASRSEHEQY
NA | TRBJ2-7 | TRBV5-6 | ASSLGQKRIEQY
once | TRBJ2-3 | TRBV6-1 | ASSGGKGGIPDTQY
NA | TRBJ1-1 | TRBV7-9 | ASSLNSPGGNTEAF
NA | TRBJ1-2 | TRBV29-1 | SVEQDRGNYGYT
NA | TRBJ1-1 | TRBV15 | ATSRRLDTEAF
once | TRBJ1-2 | TRBV10-1 | ASSRTANYGYT
NA | TRBJ2-1 | TRBV11-3 | ASSQGGNEQF
NA | TRBJ1-2 | TRBV9 | ASSVASQVDYGYT
once | TRBJ2-3 | TRBV11-1 | ASSISGGITDTQY
NA | TRBJ1-1 | TRBV29-1 | SAVGQREDTEAF
NA | TRBJ2-7 | TRBV15 | ATSPGMYYEQY
NA | TRBJ2-2 | TRBV13 | ASSQVDREHTGELF
once | TRBJ2-7 | TRBV6-2/TRBV6-3 | ASSPPRGTHEQY
NA | TRBJ2-3 | TRBV6-1 | ASSGLAGAGTDTQY
NA | TRBJ2-5 | TRBV6-5 | ASSPRELQETQY
NA | TRBJ1-2 | TRBV7-9 | ASSTKGGTANYGYT
NA | TRBJ2-3 | TRBV3-1/TRBV3-2 | ASSQFSTSGTPDTQY
NA | TRBJ2-7 | TRBV11-2 | ASSPRQGLFSYEQY
NA | TRBJ1-5 | TRBV18 | ASSPGQSGQPQH
many | TRBJ2-1 | TRBV9 | ASSVVGSSYNEQF
NA | TRBJ1-1 | TRBV10-1 | ASSDDRENTEAF
NA | TRBJ2-7 | TRBV5-1 | ASSQTGEGAYEQY
once | TRBJ2-1 | TRBV19 | ASSFIGVQGSRYNEQF
NA | TRBJ2-5 | TRBV4-2 | ASSPSPQETQY